The 14 T cell receptor beta chains listed next were all sequenced from one sample in a study of cytomegalovirus exposure and HLA in healthy donors (TCRdb year 2017). Library construction relied on the immunoSEQ multiplex PCR assay. For the multiplex PCR, a mixture combining 60 forward primers for TCR Vbeta segments and 13 reverse primers for TCR Jbeta segments was used. TCRdb provides this immuneACCESS table in a form limited to in-frame rearrangements. Some clones are lacking; in checked studies, under half of them reflect an unresolved V gene, and why the rest are absent is not known. Present in this sample are about 85,000 clones, 75% to 90% of which were seen just once. The ten largest clones take up about a third of the sample. Specimen: PBMCs. The receptors derive from a middle-aged man in good health and CMV-seropositive.

The chain carries TRBV27 and TRBJ2-7; a possible D gene is TRBD1 (7 bases). The CDR3 extends over 13 amino acids. V was clipped by 6 bases and J by 3 bases, with 12 bases between them. Germline CDR1 is MNHEY and CDR2 is SMNVEV (reference sequence). The CDR3 protein is CASREQGGYEQYF. Written as DNA, the CDR3 is TGTGCCAGCAGGGAGCAGGGGGGCTACGAGCAGTACTTC.

In this sample, this clone turned up once. V gene TRBV7-2 combines with J gene TRBJ2-7, with 8 bases lining up with TRBD2. Germline loops: CDR1 SGHTA, CDR2 FQGNSA. This CDR3 has 17 amino acids. After removal of 8 bases from V and 5 bases from J, the junction contained 20 bases not matched to a gene. CDR3 residues: CASLPEVGRGGGDEQYF. The CDR3 DNA is TGTGCCAGCCTGCCCGAAGTCGGGAGGGGAGGCGGTGACGAGCAGTACTTC.

This clone was detected a few times. J is TRBJ2-1 and V is TRBV11-2, with 14 bases aligning to TRBD2. CDR3 length equals 18 residues. Germline loops: CDR1 SGHAT, CDR2 FQNNGV. V shed 5 bases and J 0 bases; nucleotides not matched to a gene: 6. CDR3 DNA sequence: TGTGCCAGCAGCCGTCGAGGGACTAGCGGGAGCTCCTACAATGAGCAGTTCTTC. It is translated as CASSRRGTSGSSYNEQFF.

As regards this clone: One junction end disagrees with the germline gene, perhaps due to a read error. The V gene is TRBV29-1, the J gene TRBJ2-5, with D uncertain. This CDR3 has 10 residues. Germline loops: CDR1 SQVTM, CDR2 ANQGSEA. In nucleotides, the CDR3 is TGCAGCTTTGAGGAGGAGACCCAGTACTTC. Amino acids: CSFEEETQYF. Full variable domain (outside the CDR3, taken from reference TRBV29-1 and TRBJ2-5): SAVISQKPSRDICQRGTSLTIQCQVDSQVTMMFWYRQQPGQSLTLIATANQGSEATYESGFVIDKFPISRPNLTFSTLTVSNMSPEDSSIYLCSFEEETQYFGPGTRLLVL.

The gene calls are TRBV18 and TRBJ2-2, with a tentative D call TRBD2 (6 bases). With 0 bases removed from V and 6 bases from J, the gap between germline ends came to 14 bases. CDR3 length: 16 amino acids. Germline V CDR1 and CDR2: KGHSH, LQKENI. CDR3 residues: CASSPPGGVVAGELFF. CDR3 DNA: TGTGCCAGCTCACCACCGGGGGGAGTTGTGGCCGGGGAGCTGTTTTTT.

This clone was observed once. V and J are TRBV27 and TRBJ1-1; possibly TRBD1 for D (6 bases). CDR1 and CDR2 from the germline V gene are MNHEY and SMNVEV (reference sequence). The CDR3 is 13 residues long. Trimming took off 1 base at V and 4 bases at J, with 7 bases between the two ends. The CDR3 nucleotides are TGTGCCAGCAGTTTATTGGGGGCCACTGAAGCTTTCTTT. This translates into CASSLLGATEAFF.

V is TRBV19 and J is TRBJ2-7; the match to TRBD2 covers 8 bases. The V and J ends lost 3 bases and 4 bases, in that order; junction bases with no gene match: 8. CDR1 is LNHDA, CDR2 SQIVND, per germline (reference sequence). CDR3 length equals 15 residues. This CDR3 is CASSMGSGSVYEQYF. CDR3 DNA: TGTGCCAGTAGTATGGGGAGCGGGAGTGTTTACGAGCAGTACTTC.

The chain carries TRBV18 and TRBJ2-1, with 10 bases matching TRBD2. The CDR3 is 15 amino acids. Germline V gene sequence: CDR1 KGHSH, CDR2 LQKENI. J gave up 10 bases and V 2 bases, and 8 bases lay outside the gene matches. The CDR3 loop reads CASSPWSSGSIEQFF. The DNA of the CDR3 is TGTGCCAGCTCACCATGGTCTAGCGGGAGTATAGAGCAGTTCTTC.

This chain joins TRBV6-1 and TRBJ2-5, with 7 nucleotides matching TRBD2. With 4 bases clipped from V and 7 bases from J, the junction kept 3 bases outside the gene matches. The CDR3 consists of 12 residues. From germline, CDR1 is MNHNS and CDR2 SASEGT. The CDR3 loop is CASSGEGWTQYF. The CDR3 bases are TGTGCCAGCAGTGGGGAGGGGTGGACCCAGTACTTC.

The V and J genes are TRBV6-5 and TRBJ2-7, with 11 bases fitting TRBD2. With 0 bases clipped from V and 10 bases from J, the junction kept 11 bases outside the gene matches. The germline CDR1 and CDR2 sequences are MNHEY and SVGAGI. The CDR3 consists of 16 residues. CDR3 loop: CASSYSLAGGRVSQYF. CDR3 sequence (DNA): TGTGCCAGCAGTTACTCCCTAGCGGGAGGAAGGGTCTCACAGTACTTC.

V is TRBV30 and J is TRBJ1-2; possibly TRBD1 for D (5 bases). The CDR3 contains 12 residues. Looked up from germline, CDR1 is GTSNPN and CDR2 is SVGIG (reference sequence). V gave up 8 bases and J gave up 4 bases, with 14 bases separating them. CDR3 sequence reads: CAGHQRPYGYTF. CDR3 sequence (DNA): TGTGCCGGACACCAACGGCCCTATGGCTACACCTTC.

The genes are TRBV7-9 and TRBJ2-1; 7 bases line up with TRBD2. This CDR3 contains 15 residues. V gave up 5 bases and J gave up 5 bases; unmatched junction bases: 9. Germline V lookup: CDR1 SEHNR, CDR2 FQNEAQ (reference sequence). CDR3 sequence reads: CASSPDWGGDNEQFF. The CDR3 DNA reads TGTGCCAGCAGCCCGGACTGGGGGGGGGACAATGAGCAGTTCTTC.

V usage is TRBV5-4 and J usage is TRBJ2-1; TRBD2 matches 10 bases. The germline V gene has CDR1 SGHNT and CDR2 YYREEE (reference sequence). Unmatched junction bases numbered 2, after V lost 0 bases and J lost 2 bases. This CDR3 spans 16 amino acids. The CDR3 DNA is TGTGCCAGCAGCTTGGAGCGGGAGGGCCCCTACAATGAGCAGTTCTTC. This gives the protein CASSLEREGPYNEQFF.

This sequence joins TRBV4-1 and TRBJ2-6; 9 nucleotides line up with TRBD1. Germline CDR1 reads MGHRA; CDR2 reads YSYEKL. The CDR3 extends over 18 amino acids. V shed 0 bases, J shed 2 bases, and the junction held 5 bases outside the gene matches. This chain's CDR3 is CASSQEGQGSAGANVLTF. DNA for the CDR3: TGCGCCAGCAGCCAAGAGGGACAGGGCTCGGCTGGGGCCAACGTCCTGACTTTC.